These T cell receptor beta chains were read from a single sample in a study of tumor-infiltrating lymphocytes in primary liver carcinoma. TCRdb processed the multiplex PCR reads anew with MiXCR; each CDR3 protein has one entry. The data show over 75,000 distinct CDR3 sequences, with around 68% seen just once and roughly 30% held by the top ten. Sequencing input: tumor-adjacent normal liver tissue. The receptors come from a man aged 35-49 years with primary liver carcinoma and hepatitis B virus infection. The CDR3 runs from the conserved cysteine through the conserved F or W. A D gene is named only where the DNA matches it firmly. Not all rows give a size; the values are once, few, many and, for expanded clones, a class.

TGTGCCAGCAGCTCCCGAAGAGGGGGCGCTAACAGACACGATCAGTACTTC,CASSSRRGGANRHDQYF,TRBD1,17,TRBV11-2,TRBJ2-7,NA
TGTGCCACCAGTGACGGTGGACAGTTCGAGCAGTACTTC,CATSDGGQFEQYF,NA,13,TRBV24-1,TRBJ2-7,NA
TGTGCCAGCAGTTCGCGGGCCGGGGCTAGCCGATCGGAGACCCAGTACTTC,CASSSRAGASRSETQYF,NA,17,TRBV12-3/TRBV12-4,TRBJ2-5,NA
TGTACCAGCAGTTCCGGAGTCACTGAAGCTTTCTTT,CTSSSGVTEAFF,NA,12,TRBV28,TRBJ1-1,NA
TGTGTTAGCAGTTACCCTGACAGGGGCGAGAACACTGAAGCTTTCTTT,CVSSYPDRGENTEAFF,TRBD1,16,TRBV6-6,TRBJ1-1,NA
TGTGACAGCGGGACTAGCGGGAGCGTTACCTACAATGAGCAGTTCTTC,CDSGTSGSVTYNEQFF,TRBD2,16,TRBV4-2,TRBJ2-1,NA
TGCAGTGCTCTTACCCCTGACGCGGGCACTGAAGCTTTCTTT,CSALTPDAGTEAFF,NA,14,TRBV20-1,TRBJ1-1,NA
TGCAGCGTCCTCCCAGATAGACAGGGTGGCGACACCCAGTATTTC,CSVLPDRQGGDTQYF,TRBD1,15,TRBV29-1,TRBJ2-5,NA
TGTGCCAGCAGCACTCAAGGGGACTGGGGCAAGAATGAGCTGTTCTTC,CASSTQGDWGKNELFF,NA,16,TRBV11-2,TRBJ2-1,NA
TGTGCCAGCAGCAGGCCCGGGACACCCAGCTCCTACGAGCAGTACTTC,CASSRPGTPSSYEQYF,NA,16,TRBV11-2,TRBJ2-7,NA
TGTACCAGCAGTTTGACAGGGGGCACTACAGATACGCAGTATTTT,CTSSLTGGTTDTQYF,TRBD1,15,TRBV12-3/TRBV12-4,TRBJ2-3,NA
TGTGCCAGCAGTATTACTGGGACTTCCGATGAGCATTCCTTC,CASSITGTSDEHSF,NA,14,TRBV12-3/TRBV12-4,TRBJ2-1,NA
TGTGCCAGCAGTCAGGCGGGGACTAGAGTCTACAATGAGCAGTTCTTC,CASSQAGTRVYNEQFF,TRBD2,16,TRBV4-2,TRBJ2-1,NA
TGTTCCAGCAGTGAACCAGCTAGCAGGCCGTATGGCACAGATACGCAGTATTTT,CSSSEPASRPYGTDTQYF,NA,18,TRBV6-1,TRBJ2-3,NA
TGTGCCAGCAGCTCCGGACATGCGAACACTGAAGCTTTCTTT,CASSSGHANTEAFF,NA,14,TRBV13,TRBJ1-1,many
TGTACCAGCAGCTCGGTGTCCGCTAACACCGGGGAGCTGTTTTTT,CTSSSVSANTGELFF,NA,15,TRBV11-1,TRBJ2-2,NA
TGTACCAGCAGCTTAGGGGCCTTGTCCGGGTTTCGAGAGACCCAGTACTTC,CTSSLGALSGFRETQYF,NA,17,TRBV11-2,TRBJ2-5,NA
TGTGTCAGCAGCTTAGGCCAGGGATCCTACAATGAGGAGTTCTTC,CVSSLGQGSYNEEFF,NA,15,TRBV11-2,TRBJ2-1,NA
TGCGCCAGCGGCGACCTGACAGGAGCGGGAGAGACTCAGTACTTC,CASGDLTGAGETQYF,TRBD2,15,TRBV11-2,TRBJ2-5,NA
TGCAGCGTGGAGGGGACTAGCGTCTCAGGTGGCACAGATACGCAGTATTTT,CSVEGTSVSGGTDTQYF,TRBD2,17,TRBV29-1,TRBJ2-3,many
TGTGCCAGCAGCCCGCGGTTGGGAGAGGACTTCTATGAGCAGTTCTTC,CASSPRLGEDFYEQFF,NA,16,TRBV11-2,TRBJ2-1,NA
TGTGCCAGCAGTGAAGGACAGGGGGCAGGGGAGACCCAGTACTTC,CASSEGQGAGETQYF,TRBD1,15,TRBV12-3/TRBV12-4,TRBJ2-5,NA
TGTGCCACCCGCGGTTACAATGAGCAGTTCTTC,CATRGYNEQFF,NA,11,TRBV28,TRBJ2-1,many
TGTGCCAGCAGTTACGGACAGGGAGAGCTGTTTTTT,CASSYGQGELFF,TRBD1,12,TRBV6-5,TRBJ1-4,many
TGTGCCAACAGCCCGCTAGCAAACGATACGCAATATTTT,CANSPLANDTQYF,NA,13,TRBV11-2,TRBJ2-3,NA
TGCGCTTGGGTCCGAAGCGGGGCTGGAGATAGGCAGTATTTT,CAWVRSGAGDRQYF,TRBD2,14,TRBV30,TRBJ2-3,NA
TGTGCCAGGAGCTTAGGAACGGGACTAGGGGGCATTCAGTACTTT,CARSLGTGLGGIQYF,NA,15,TRBV11-2,TRBJ2-4,NA
TGCAGCGTTCGGACTAGCGGTAACACCGGGGAGCTGTTTTTT,CSVRTSGNTGELFF,TRBD2,14,TRBV29-1,TRBJ2-2,many
TGTGCCAGCAGAGGTGTCGGACTAGGTTTCACAGATACGCAGTATTTT,CASRGVGLGFTDTQYF,TRBD2,16,TRBV6-1,TRBJ2-3,many
TGTGCCAGCACCCCGTTGACTAGCGCAGGCAATGAGCAGTTCTTC,CASTPLTSAGNEQFF,TRBD2,15,TRBV7-9,TRBJ2-1,NA
TGTGTCAGCAGCCAAGTCGCGGTAGTGGAAAACATTCAGTACTTC,CVSSQVAVVENIQYF,NA,15,TRBV4-2,TRBJ2-4,NA
TGTGCCAGCAGTGGCAAGGAAAGCAGACGTATAACCTGCGAGCAGTACTTC,CASSGKESRRITCEQYF,NA,17,TRBV2,TRBJ2-7,NA
TGTGCCAGCAGTTACTCGGGGCCTTCCTACAATGAGCAGTTCTTC,CASSYSGPSYNEQFF,NA,15,TRBV6-6,TRBJ2-1,many
TGTGCCAGCAGTGAAGCGGCCAGCGGGAGGGGGGATCAGTACTTC,CASSEAASGRGDQYF,TRBD2,15,TRBV6-1,TRBJ2-7,once
TGCAGCGCCGGGCTAGCGGGAGGGCCGGGGTACGAGCAGTACTTC,CSAGLAGGPGYEQYF,TRBD2,15,TRBV29-1,TRBJ2-7,NA
TGTGCCAGCACCACTACAGGGGTCTATGGCTACACCTTC,CASTTTGVYGYTF,TRBD1,13,TRBV11-2,TRBJ1-2,many
TGTGCCAGCAAAACCGGGACAGCCTCTGGGGCCAAGATCCTGACTTTC,CASKTGTASGAKILTF,TRBD1,16,TRBV6-2/TRBV6-3,TRBJ2-6,NA
TGTGCCAGCAGCTTAGAACGCGCAGGGCAGGGGAGTCTGTATTTT,CASSLERAGQGSLYF,NA,15,TRBV11-2,TRBJ2-3,medium-sized
TGTGCCAGCAGGGAATACAGGAACTCCTACAGTGGGCAGTTCTTC,CASREYRNSYSGQFF,NA,15,TRBV6-5,TRBJ2-1,NA
TGTGCCATTTCAGAGACCTACAATGAGCAGCTCTTC,CAISETYNEQLF,NA,12,TRBV6-1,TRBJ2-1,few
TGTGCCAGCAGCTTAGTCAGCGGCGAGGTTTACGAGCAGTACTTC,CASSLVSGEVYEQYF,NA,15,TRBV13,TRBJ2-7,many
TGTGCTAGCAGTTACTCATGGGGTCTCTACGAGCAGTACTTC,CASSYSWGLYEQYF,NA,14,TRBV6-5,TRBJ2-7,NA
TGTGCCAGCCGTTACCCGCCAGGGGCGGCCCGGGAGACCCAGTACTTC,CASRYPPGAARETQYF,NA,16,TRBV28,TRBJ2-5,once
TGTGCCAGTAGCTCGCCCGGTGAGGGACCCTACAATGAGCAGTTCTTC,CASSSPGEGPYNEQFF,NA,16,TRBV11-2,TRBJ2-1,NA
TGTGCCAGCACGGGCCAGACTTGGGCCTGCGAGCAGTACTTC,CASTGQTWACEQYF,NA,14,TRBV28,TRBJ2-7,NA